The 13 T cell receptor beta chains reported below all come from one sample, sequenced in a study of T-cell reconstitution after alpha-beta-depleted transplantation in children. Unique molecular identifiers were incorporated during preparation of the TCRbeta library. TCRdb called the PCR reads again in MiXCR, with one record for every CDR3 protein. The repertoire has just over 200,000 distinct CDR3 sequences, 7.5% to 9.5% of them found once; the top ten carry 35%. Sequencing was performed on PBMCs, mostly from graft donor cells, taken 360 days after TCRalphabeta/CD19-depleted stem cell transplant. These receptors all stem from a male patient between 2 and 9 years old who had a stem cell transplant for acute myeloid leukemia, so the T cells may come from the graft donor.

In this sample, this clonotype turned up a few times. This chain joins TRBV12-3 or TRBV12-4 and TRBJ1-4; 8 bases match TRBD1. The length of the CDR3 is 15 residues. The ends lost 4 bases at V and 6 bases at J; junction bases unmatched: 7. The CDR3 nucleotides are TGTGCCAGCAGTTCACCGGGACAGGCGTATGAAAAACTGTTTTTT. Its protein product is CASSSPGQAYEKLFF.

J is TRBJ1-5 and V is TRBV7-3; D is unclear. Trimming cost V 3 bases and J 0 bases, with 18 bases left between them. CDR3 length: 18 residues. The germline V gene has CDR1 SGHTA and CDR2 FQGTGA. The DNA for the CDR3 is TGTGCCAGCAGCTTGGTCAGTGAGCTCACCTATAGCAATCAGCCCCAGCATTTT. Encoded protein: CASSLVSELTYSNQPQHF.

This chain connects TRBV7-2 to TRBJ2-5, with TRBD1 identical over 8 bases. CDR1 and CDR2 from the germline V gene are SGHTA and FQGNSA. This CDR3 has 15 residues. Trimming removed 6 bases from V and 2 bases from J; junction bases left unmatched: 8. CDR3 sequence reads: CASSRQGPTQETQYF. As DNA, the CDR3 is TGTGCCAGCAGTCGACAGGGGCCTACACAAGAGACCCAGTACTTC.

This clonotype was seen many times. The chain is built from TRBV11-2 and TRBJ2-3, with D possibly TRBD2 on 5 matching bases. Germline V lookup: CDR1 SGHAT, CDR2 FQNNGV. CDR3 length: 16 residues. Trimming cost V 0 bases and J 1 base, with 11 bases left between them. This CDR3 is CASSLEGSGGTDTQYF. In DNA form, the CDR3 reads TGTGCCAGCAGCTTAGAAGGGAGTGGGGGCACAGATACGCAGTATTTT.

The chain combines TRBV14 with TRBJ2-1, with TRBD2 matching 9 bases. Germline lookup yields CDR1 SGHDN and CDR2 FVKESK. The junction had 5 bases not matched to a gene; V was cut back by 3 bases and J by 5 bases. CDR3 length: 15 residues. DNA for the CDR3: TGTGCCAGCAGCCAGAGACTAGCGGCCCACAATGAGCAGTTCTTC. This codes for CASSQRLAAHNEQFF.

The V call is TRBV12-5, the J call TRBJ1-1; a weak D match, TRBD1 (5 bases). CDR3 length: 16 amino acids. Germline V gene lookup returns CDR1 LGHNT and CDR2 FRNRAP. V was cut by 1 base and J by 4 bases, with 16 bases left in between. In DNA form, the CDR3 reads TGTGCTAGTGGTTTGGCACCCCTTGAGGGGAGCACTGAAGCTTTCTTT. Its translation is CASGLAPLEGSTEAFF.

The CDR3 DNA reads as TGCAGTGCCCCGAATTCCAAGAAGAACACTGAAGCTTTCTTT. Its protein product is CSAPNSKKNTEAFF. V is TRBV20-1 and J is TRBJ1-1; the D is unclear. The CDR3 totals 14 residues. Trimming pared 6 bases from V and 1 base from J, leaving 15 bases between. CDR1 is DFQATT, CDR2 SNEGSKA, per germline (reference sequence).

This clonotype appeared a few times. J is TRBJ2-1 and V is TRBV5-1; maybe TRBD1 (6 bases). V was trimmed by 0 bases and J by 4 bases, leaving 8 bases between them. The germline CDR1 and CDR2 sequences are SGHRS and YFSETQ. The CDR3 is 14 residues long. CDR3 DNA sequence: TGCGCCAGCAGCTTGGGGGACACTTACAATGAGCAGTTCTTC. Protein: CASSLGDTYNEQFF.

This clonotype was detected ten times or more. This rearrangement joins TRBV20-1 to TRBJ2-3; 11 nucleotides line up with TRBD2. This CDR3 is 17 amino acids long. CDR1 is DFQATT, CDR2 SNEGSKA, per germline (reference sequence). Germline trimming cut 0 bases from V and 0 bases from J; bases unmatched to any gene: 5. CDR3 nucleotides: TGCAGTGCTAGAGATAGGGGACTAGCGGCTAGCACAGATACGCAGTATTTT. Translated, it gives CSARDRGLAASTDTQYF.

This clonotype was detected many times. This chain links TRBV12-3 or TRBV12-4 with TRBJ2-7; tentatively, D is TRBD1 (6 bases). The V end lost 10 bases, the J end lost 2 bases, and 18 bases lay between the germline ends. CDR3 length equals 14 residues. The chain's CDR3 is CATTEDSSTYEQYF. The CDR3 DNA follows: TGTGCCACGACGGAGGACAGTTCGACCTACGAGCAGTACTTC.

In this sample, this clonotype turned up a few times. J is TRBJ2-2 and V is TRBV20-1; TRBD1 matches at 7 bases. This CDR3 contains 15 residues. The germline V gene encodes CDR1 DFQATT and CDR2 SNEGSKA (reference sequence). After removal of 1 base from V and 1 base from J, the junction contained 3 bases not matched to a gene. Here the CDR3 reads CSARATGVNTGELFF. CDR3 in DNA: TGCAGTGCTAGAGCTACAGGGGTGAACACCGGGGAGCTGTTTTTT.

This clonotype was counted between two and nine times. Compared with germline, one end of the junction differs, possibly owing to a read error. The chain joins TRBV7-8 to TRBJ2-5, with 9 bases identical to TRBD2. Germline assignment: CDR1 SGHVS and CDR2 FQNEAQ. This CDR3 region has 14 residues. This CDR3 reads CASSIAGVQETQYF. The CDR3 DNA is TGTGCCAGCAGCATAGCGGGAGTCCAAGAGACCCAGTACTTC.

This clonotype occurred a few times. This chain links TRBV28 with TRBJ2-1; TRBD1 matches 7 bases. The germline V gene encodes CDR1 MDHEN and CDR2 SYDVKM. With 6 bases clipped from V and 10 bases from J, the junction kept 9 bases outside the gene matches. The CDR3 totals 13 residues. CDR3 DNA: TGTGCCAGCAGCCGACACGAAGGGGGCGAGCAGTTCTTC. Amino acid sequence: CASSRHEGGEQFF.